Presented here are 2 T cell receptor beta chains from one specimen sequenced in a study of vaccination effects on CD4 cells after COVID-19. Antigen specificity for these receptors is unknown. Generated by immunoSEQ multiplex PCR, the TCRdb table keeps only in-frame clones and is missing some. Among tens of thousands of clones listed, roughly 80% were seen once. Culturing for approximately 10 days preceded CD4+ T cell isolation. Two-dose vaccination with either BNT162b2 or mRNA-1273 was given to the participants. The material was CD4+ T cells from PBMCs cultured without peptide, obtained after COVID-19 vaccination. All receptors derive from a human donor who received a COVID-19 vaccine.

The chain joins TRBV12-3 or TRBV12-4 to TRBJ1-1; unclear D gene. V lost 6 bases to trimming and J lost 8 bases, with 13 bases between them. The CDR3 has 12 residues. This CDR3 is CASSNFGWEAFF. The CDR3 nucleotides are TGTGCCAGCAGCAACTTCGGGTGGGAAGCTTTCTTT.

The rearrangement links TRBV5-1 to TRBJ1-1, with D tentatively TRBD1 (5 bases). Trimming stripped 3 bases from V and 5 bases from J, with 14 bases between. CDR1 is SGHRS, CDR2 YFSETQ, per germline. This CDR3 is built from 14 residues. This CDR3 is CASSSHGGGTEAFF. For the CDR3, the DNA is TGCGCCAGCAGCTCCCACGGGGGGGGGACTGAAGCTTTCTTT.